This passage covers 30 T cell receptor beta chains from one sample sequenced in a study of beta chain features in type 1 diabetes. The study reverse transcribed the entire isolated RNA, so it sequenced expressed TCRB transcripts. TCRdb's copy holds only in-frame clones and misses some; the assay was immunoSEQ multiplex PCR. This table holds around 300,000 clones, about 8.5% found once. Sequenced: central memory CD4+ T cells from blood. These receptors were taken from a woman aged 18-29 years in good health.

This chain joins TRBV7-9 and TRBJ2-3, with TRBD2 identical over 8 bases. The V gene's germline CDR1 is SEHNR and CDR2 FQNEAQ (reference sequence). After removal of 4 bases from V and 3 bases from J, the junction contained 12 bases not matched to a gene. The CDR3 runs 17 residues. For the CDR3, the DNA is TGTGCCAGCAGCTCCGGGGGGGACGGTAGAAGGACAGATACGCAGTATTTT. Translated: CASSSGGDGRRTDTQYF. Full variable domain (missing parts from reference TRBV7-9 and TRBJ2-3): DTGVSQNPRHKITKRGQNVTFRCDPISEHNRLYWYRQTLGQGPEFLTYFQNEAQLEKSRLLSDRFSAERPKGSFSTLEIQRTEQGDSAMYLCASSSGGDGRRTDTQYFGPGTRLTVL.

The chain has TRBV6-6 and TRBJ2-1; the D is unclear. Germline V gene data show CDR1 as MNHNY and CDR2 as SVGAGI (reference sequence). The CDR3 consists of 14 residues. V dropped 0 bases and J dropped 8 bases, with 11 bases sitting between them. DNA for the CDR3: TGTGCCAGCAGTTACTCGATAAGGTGGCATGAGCAGTTCTTC. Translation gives CASSYSIRWHEQFF.

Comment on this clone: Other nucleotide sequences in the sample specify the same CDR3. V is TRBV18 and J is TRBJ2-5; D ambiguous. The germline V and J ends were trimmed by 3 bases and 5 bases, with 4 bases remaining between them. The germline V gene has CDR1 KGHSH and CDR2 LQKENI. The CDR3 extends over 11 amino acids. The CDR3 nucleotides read TGTGCCAGCTCACCCGGTGAGACCCAGTACTTC. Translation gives CASSPGETQYF.

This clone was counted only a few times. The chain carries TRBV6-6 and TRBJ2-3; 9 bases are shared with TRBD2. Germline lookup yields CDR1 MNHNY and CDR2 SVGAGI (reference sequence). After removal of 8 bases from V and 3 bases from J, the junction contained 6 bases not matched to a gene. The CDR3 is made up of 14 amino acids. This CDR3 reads CASGGGAATDTQYF. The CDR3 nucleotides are TGTGCCAGCGGCGGGGGGGCAGCGACAGATACGCAGTATTTT.

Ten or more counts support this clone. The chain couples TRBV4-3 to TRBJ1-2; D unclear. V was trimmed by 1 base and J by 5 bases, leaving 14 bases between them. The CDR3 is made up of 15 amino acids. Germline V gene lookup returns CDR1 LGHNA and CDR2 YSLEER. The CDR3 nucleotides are TGCGCCAGCAGCCAAGCTCGGGTGACGAGTTATGGCTACACCTTC. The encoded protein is CASSQARVTSYGYTF.

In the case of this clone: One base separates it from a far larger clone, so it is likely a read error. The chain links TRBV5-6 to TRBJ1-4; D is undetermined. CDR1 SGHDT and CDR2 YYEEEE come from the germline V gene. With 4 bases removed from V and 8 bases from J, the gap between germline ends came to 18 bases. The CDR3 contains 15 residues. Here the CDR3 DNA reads TGTGCCAGCAGCAAGAAGGACGGAAGGGAAGAAAAACTGTTTTTT. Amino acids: CASSKKDGREEKLFF.

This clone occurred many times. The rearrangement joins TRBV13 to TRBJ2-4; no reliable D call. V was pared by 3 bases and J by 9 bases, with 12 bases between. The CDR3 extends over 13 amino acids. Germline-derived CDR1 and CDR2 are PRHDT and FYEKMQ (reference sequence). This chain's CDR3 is CASSLVGKGIQYF. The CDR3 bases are TGTGCCAGCAGCTTGGTTGGTAAAGGCATTCAGTACTTC.

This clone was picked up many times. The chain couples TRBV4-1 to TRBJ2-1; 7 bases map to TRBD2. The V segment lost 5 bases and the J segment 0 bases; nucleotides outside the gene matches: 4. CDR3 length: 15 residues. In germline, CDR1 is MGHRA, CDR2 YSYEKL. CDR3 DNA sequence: TGCGCCAGCAGCTTCGGCGGGGGCTCCTACAATGAGCAGTTCTTC. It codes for CASSFGGGSYNEQFF.

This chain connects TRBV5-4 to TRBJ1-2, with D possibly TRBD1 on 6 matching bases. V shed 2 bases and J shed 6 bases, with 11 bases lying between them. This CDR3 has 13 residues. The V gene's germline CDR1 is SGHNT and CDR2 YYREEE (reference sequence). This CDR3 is CASSLPNRDGYTF. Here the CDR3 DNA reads TGTGCCAGCAGCTTACCCAACAGGGATGGCTACACCTTC. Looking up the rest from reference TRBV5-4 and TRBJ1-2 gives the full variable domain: ETGVTQSPTHLIKTRGQQVTLRCSSQSGHNTVSWYQQALGQGPQFIFQYYREEENGRGNFPPRFSGLQFPNYSSELNVNALELDDSALYLCASSLPNRDGYTFGSGTRLTVV.

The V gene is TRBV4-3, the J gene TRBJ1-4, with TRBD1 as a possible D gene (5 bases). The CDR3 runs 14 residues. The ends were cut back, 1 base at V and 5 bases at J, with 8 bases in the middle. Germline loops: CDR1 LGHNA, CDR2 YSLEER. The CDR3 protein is CASSQGRTNEKLFF. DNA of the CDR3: TGCGCCAGCAGCCAAGGACGGACAAATGAAAAACTGTTTTTT.

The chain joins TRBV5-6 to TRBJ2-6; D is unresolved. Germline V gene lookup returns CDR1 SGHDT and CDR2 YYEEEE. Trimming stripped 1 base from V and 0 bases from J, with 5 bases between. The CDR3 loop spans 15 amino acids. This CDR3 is CASSLRLSGANVLTF. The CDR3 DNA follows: TGTGCCAGCAGCTTGAGACTCTCTGGGGCCAACGTCCTGACTTTC.

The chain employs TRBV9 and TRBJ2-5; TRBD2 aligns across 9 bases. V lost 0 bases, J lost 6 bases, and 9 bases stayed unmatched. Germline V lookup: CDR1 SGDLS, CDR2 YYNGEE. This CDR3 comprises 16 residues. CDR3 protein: CASSVEGGRVLKTQYF. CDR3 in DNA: TGTGCCAGCAGCGTAGAGGGCGGGAGGGTTTTGAAGACCCAGTACTTC.

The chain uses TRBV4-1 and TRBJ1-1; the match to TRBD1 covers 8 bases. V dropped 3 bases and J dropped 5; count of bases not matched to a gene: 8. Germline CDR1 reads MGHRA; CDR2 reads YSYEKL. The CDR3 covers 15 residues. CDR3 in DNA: TGCGCCAGCAGCCACCTCGACAGGGGAGGGACTGAAGCTTTCTTT. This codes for CASSHLDRGGTEAFF.

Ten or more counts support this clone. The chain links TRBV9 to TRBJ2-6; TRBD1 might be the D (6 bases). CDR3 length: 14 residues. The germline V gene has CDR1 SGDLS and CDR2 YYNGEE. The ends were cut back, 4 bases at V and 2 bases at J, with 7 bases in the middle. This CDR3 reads CASSRQAGANVLTF. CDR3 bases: TGTGCCAGCAGCCGACAGGCTGGGGCCAACGTCCTGACTTTC.

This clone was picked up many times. CDR3 amino acids: CASSLKGTASPLHF. CDR3 sequence (DNA): TGTGCCAGCAGCTTAAAGGGGACTGCTTCACCCCTCCACTTT. The V and J genes are TRBV7-2 and TRBJ1-6, with D tentatively TRBD1 (5 bases). Germline CDR1 SGHTA, CDR2 FQGNSA. The CDR3 loop spans 14 amino acids. The ends were cut back, 2 bases at V and 9 bases at J, with 11 bases in the middle.

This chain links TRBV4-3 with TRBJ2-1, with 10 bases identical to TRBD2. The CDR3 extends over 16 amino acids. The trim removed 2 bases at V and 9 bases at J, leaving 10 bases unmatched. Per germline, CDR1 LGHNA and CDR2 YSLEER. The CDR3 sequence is CASSQLSSGRLGEQFF. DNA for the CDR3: TGCGCCAGCAGCCAACTCTCTAGCGGGAGATTGGGTGAGCAGTTCTTC.

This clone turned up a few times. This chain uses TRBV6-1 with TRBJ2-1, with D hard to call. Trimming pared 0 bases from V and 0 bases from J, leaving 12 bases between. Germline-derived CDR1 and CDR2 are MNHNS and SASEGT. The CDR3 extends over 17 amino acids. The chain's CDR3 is CASSEAIGSSSYNEQFF. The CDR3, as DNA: TGTGCCAGCAGTGAAGCGATAGGGTCCAGCTCCTACAATGAGCAGTTCTTC.

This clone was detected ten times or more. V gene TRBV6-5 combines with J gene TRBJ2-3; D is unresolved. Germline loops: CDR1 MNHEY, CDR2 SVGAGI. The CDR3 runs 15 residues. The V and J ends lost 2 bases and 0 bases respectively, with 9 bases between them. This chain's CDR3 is CASSYQPGSTDTQYF. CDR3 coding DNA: TGTGCCAGCAGTTACCAACCCGGCAGCACAGATACGCAGTATTTT.

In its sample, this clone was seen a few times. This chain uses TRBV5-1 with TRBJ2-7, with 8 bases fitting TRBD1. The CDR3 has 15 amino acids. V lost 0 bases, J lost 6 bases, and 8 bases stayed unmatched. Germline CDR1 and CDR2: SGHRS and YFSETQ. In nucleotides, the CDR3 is TGCGCCAGCAGCTTGGAGGCAGGGGGCCGAGGCGAGCAGTACGTC. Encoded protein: CASSLEAGGRGEQYV.

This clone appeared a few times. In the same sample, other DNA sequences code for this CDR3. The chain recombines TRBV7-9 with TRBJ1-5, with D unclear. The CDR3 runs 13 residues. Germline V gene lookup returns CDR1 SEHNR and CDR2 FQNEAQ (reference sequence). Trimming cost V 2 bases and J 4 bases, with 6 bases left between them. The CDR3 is CASSLQGNQPQHF. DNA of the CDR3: TGTGCCAGCAGCTTACAAGGGAATCAGCCCCAGCATTTT.

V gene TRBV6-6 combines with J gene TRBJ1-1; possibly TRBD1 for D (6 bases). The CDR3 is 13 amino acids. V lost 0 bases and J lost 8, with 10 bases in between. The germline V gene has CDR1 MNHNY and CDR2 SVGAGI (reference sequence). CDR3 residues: CASSYSPGAEAFF. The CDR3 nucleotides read TGTGCCAGCAGTTACTCGCCGGGGGCCGAAGCTTTCTTT.

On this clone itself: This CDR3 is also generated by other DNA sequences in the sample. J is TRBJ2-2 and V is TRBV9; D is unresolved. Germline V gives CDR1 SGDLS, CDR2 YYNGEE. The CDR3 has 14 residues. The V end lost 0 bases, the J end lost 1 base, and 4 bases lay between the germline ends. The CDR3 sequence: CASSVAGNTGELFF. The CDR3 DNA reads TGTGCCAGCAGCGTAGCGGGGAACACCGGGGAGCTGTTTTTT.

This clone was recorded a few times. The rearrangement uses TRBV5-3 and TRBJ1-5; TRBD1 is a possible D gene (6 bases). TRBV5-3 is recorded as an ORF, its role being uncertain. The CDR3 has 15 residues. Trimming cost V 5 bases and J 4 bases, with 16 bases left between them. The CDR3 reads CARRSHRDWNQPQHF. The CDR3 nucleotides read TGTGCCAGAAGGTCTCACAGGGATTGGAATCAGCCCCAGCATTTT.

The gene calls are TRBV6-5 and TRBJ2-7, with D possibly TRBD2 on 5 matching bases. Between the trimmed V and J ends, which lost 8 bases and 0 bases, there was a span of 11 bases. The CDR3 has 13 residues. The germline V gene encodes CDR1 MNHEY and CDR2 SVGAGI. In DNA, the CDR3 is TGTGCCAGCTCGCGGGCCGCCTCCTACGAGCAGTACTTC. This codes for CASSRAASYEQYF.

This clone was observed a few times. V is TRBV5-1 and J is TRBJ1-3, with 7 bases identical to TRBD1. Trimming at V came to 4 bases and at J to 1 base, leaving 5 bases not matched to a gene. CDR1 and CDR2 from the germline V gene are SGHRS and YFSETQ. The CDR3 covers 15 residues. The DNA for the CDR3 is TGCGCCAGCAGCCAACAGGGGTTTTCTGGAAACACCATATATTTT. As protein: CASSQQGFSGNTIYF.

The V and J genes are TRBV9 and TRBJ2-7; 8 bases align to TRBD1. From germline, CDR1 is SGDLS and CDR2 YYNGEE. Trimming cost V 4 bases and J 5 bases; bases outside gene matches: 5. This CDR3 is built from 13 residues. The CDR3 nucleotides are TGTGCCAGCAGCCTGACAGGGGTGGACGAGCAGTACTTC. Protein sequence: CASSLTGVDEQYF.

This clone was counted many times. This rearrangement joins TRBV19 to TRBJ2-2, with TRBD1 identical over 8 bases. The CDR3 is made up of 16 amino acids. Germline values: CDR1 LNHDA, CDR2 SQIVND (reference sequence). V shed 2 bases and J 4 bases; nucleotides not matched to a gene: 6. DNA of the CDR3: TGTGCCAGTAGTATACCCCAGGGGGCAGGCACCGGGGAGCTGTTTTTT. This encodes CASSIPQGAGTGELFF. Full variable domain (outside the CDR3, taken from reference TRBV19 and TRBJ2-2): DGGITQSPKYLFRKEGQNVTLSCEQNLNHDAMYWYRQDPGQGLRLIYYSQIVNDFQKGDIAEGYSVSREKKESFPLTVTSAQKNPTAFYLCASSIPQGAGTGELFFGEGSRLTVL.

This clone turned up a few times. CDR3 loop: CSVGLGWNNEQFF. CDR3 nucleotides: TGCAGCGTGGGCCTAGGTTGGAACAATGAGCAGTTCTTC. V usage is TRBV29-1 and J usage is TRBJ2-1; no clear D gene. V lost 6 bases and J 5 bases, leaving 14 bases between the germline ends. Germline CDR1 and CDR2: SQVTM and ANQGSEA. The CDR3 length is 13 residues.

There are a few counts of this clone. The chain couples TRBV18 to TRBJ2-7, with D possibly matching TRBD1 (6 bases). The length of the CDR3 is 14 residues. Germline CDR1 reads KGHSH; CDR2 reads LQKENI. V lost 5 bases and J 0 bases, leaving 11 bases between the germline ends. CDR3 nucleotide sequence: TGTGCCAGCTCAACCTCAGGGGCCTCCTACGAGCAGTACGTC. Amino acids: CASSTSGASYEQYV.

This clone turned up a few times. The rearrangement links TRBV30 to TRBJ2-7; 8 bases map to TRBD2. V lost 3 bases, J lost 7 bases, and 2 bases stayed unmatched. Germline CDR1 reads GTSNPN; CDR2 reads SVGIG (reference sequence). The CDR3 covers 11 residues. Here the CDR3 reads CAWSSGGEQYF. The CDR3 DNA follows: TGTGCCTGGAGCTCGGGAGGGGAGCAGTACTTC.